The clone carrying this T cell receptor (beta chain) was recorded many times. Its antigen is unknown. Losses at the gene ends were 4 bases for V and 8 bases for J; bases not matched to a gene: 5. The CDR3 runs 14 residues. From germline, CDR1 is DFQATT and CDR2 SNEGSKA (reference sequence). This record belongs to a study of CD8 T cells in ankylosing spondylitis. Libraries for TCR beta were made by quantitative 5'-RACE with molecular barcodes. TCRdb fed the 5' RACE reads into MiXCR, producing one record per CDR3 protein. The sample lists about 36,000 distinct CDR3 sequences; over 5.5% were seen once. Study results and caveats: A TCR beta motif of 8 or 9 highly homologous variants appeared characteristic of ankylosing spondylitis blood. Prior literature has documented some motif variants in synovial fluid and blood from reactive arthritis. Reports say disease-linked clones showed up significantly more in matched ankylosing spondylitis synovial fluid.

The TCR was taken from a male donor with ankylosing spondylitis or in good health (not recorded which). The chain uses TRBV20-1 and TRBJ1-6, with 10 positions matching TRBD1. Material: blood, either unsorted or a sorted T cell fraction (not recorded which). The CDR3 region has the DNA TGCAGTGCTACTAACGGACAGGGGGATTCACCCCTCCACTTT. This encodes CSATNGQGDSPLHF.